The clone carrying this T cell receptor (beta chain) was found many times. The antigen is not known. The sample is drawn from a study of T-cell reconstitution after alpha-beta-depleted transplantation in children. Study outcomes and limitations: It was reported that alpha-beta T cells came from several hundred expanded graft clones (about two months after transplant). Diversity of TCRbeta at day 60 was high in some patients, arising from surviving recipient T cells and thymic progenitors. From newly produced T cells came most of the T-cell counts and diversity one year after transplant.

The TCRbeta library incorporated unique molecular identifiers. One entry per CDR3 protein results from TCRdb running MiXCR on the PCR reads. The repertoire has tens of thousands of distinct CDR3 sequences, approximately 4.4% of them found once; the top ten carry approximately 17%. The source of this sequence is a boy less than two years old who had a stem cell transplant for acute myeloid leukemia, so the T cells may come from the graft donor. The source material was PBMCs, mostly from graft donor cells, sampled 180 days after TCRalphabeta/CD19-depleted stem cell transplant.

The CDR3 here is CAWSPRQAEAFF. The CDR3 nucleotides are TGTGCCTGGAGTCCGCGACAGGCGGAAGCTTTCTTT. The chain links TRBV30 to TRBJ1-1, with a weak D call TRBD1 (6 bases). Germline V gives CDR1 GTSNPN, CDR2 SVGIG (reference sequence). The CDR3 spans 12 residues. Between the trimmed V and J ends, which lost 2 bases and 8 bases, there was a span of 12 bases. Full variable domain (outside the CDR3, taken from reference TRBV30 and TRBJ1-1): SQTIHQWPATLVQPVGSPLSLECTVEGTSNPNLYWYRQAAGRGLQLLFYSVGIGQISSEVPQNLSASRPQDRQFILSSKKLLLSDSGFYLCAWSPRQAEAFFGQGTRLTVV.